This T cell receptor (beta chain) was found in a study of blood T cell repertoires in COVID-19 (TCRdb year 2020). Study-wide context: Samples from collaborators originated in the United States, Italy and Spain and spanned both the acute and convalescent phases of COVID-19. The prospective study material was composed of cDNA or gDNA derived from T cells, B-cell-depleted T cells, or PBMCs. HLA class I and class II types, where available, came from metadata supplied by the sample provider rather than from assay-based typing. A de-identified subject ID, COVID-19 status, age in years and sex were almost always included in the sample metadata. Samples were obtained from the ongoing ImmuneRACE study (first 160 participants) and from 1,254 subjects provided by 6 global collaborators. Deeply sampled blood TCRbeta repertoires from subjects exposed to, actively infected with, or recovered from COVID-19 were included in the dataset. The repertoires were released in a freely available public database meant as a resource for research on the immune response to SARS-CoV-2.

TCRbeta CDR3 regions were amplified from genomic DNA using the immunoSEQ Assay, a bias-controlled multiplex PCR. Concerning the study's data processing: Within the assay, amplification of reference gene primers was used to estimate how many nucleated cells each sample contained. To quantify the absolute abundance of each unique TCRbeta CDR3 rearrangement, sequence reads were collapsed and filtered. For each sample, productive Simpson clonality was calculated as the square root of Simpson's diversity index across productive rearrangements. TCRdb stores this immuneACCESS table with in-frame sequences only. Part of the clones is absent; in the studies checked, under half of the shortfall reflects unresolved V genes, and no reason is known for the rest. The DNA gave D and trimming, while V, J and clone size come from that table. The sample table contains almost 250,000 clones; only one count was recorded for about 89% of them. Of the sample, 4.1% falls within the top ten clones.

Relative to germline, V is missing 5 bases and J is missing 0 bases, with 5 bases of the junction outside any gene match. CDR1 and CDR2 are read off the germline V gene as LGHNA and YSLEER. The CDR3 numbers 15 residues from cysteine through phenylalanine. This entry keeps only the CDR3 DNA: 45 bases, framed from base 1. Participants in the prospective study were enrolled through a virtual design, were aged roughly 18 to 90 years, and lived in roughly 25 United States geographic areas. In the prospective study, cohorts were assigned on the basis of participant-reported clinical history obtained from a screening survey and a study questionnaire. Recovered participants in ImmuneRACE Cohort 3 were defined by two consecutive negative NP/OP PCR tests, clearance by a healthcare professional, or resolution of symptoms. In the prospective study, mobile phlebotomists collected whole blood, serum and a nasopharyngeal or oropharyngeal swab from each participant. Prospective study participants could optionally give additional blood draws and questionnaires over a 2-month period. Before DNA extraction, prospective study blood samples were shipped either frozen or at room temperature.

Beyond this particular receptor, the publication reports: The amount of clinical and demographic metadata varied by source and participant and was provided uncurated.

In regard to this clone: The antigen it recognizes is unknown. Per-nucleotide qualities are absent, and no much larger clonotype sits a single base away.

The clonotype comes from a woman in her twenties or thirties who had recovered from COVID-19. The chain links TRBV4-3 with TRBJ2-5, with 8 central nucleotides matching TRBD2. Source material: PBMCs or T cells enriched from blood (not recorded which). In nucleotide form, the sequence is TGCGCCAGCAGCTTCTTACTAGCGGACCAAGAGACCCAGTACTTC. Its protein is CASSFLLADQETQYF.